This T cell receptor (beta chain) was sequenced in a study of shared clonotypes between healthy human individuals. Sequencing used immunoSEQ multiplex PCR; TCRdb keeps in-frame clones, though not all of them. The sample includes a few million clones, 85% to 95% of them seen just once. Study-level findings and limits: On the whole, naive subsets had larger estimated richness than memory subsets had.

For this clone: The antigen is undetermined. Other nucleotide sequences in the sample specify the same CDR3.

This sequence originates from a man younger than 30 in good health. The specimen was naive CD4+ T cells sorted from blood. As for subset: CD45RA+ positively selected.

The chain's CDR3 is CASSRRSGSSYEQYF. Written as DNA, the CDR3 is TGTGCCAGCAGCCGTCGTAGCGGGAGCTCCTACGAGCAGTACTTC. The chain has TRBV7-2 and TRBJ2-7; the match to TRBD2 covers 9 bases. Germline V lookup: CDR1 SGHTA, CDR2 FQGNSA. There are 15 residues in the CDR3. With 5 bases clipped from V and 0 bases from J, the junction kept 5 bases outside the gene matches.